This entry describes one T cell receptor beta chain. What it binds is unknown. These data belong to a study of cytomegalovirus exposure and HLA in healthy donors. Points from the study as a whole: Confirmation was obtained in vitro that a few CMV-associated chains are specific for CMV antigens.

Germline V gene sequence: CDR1 ENHRY, CDR2 SYGVKD. CDR3 length: 16 amino acids. Trimming at V came to 5 bases and at J to 6 bases, leaving 10 bases not matched to a gene. Primers: 60 Vbeta forward and 13 Jbeta reverse. Assay: immunoSEQ multiplex PCR; the TCRdb copy retains only in-frame clones and omits some. The sample lists 100,000 to 150,000 clones; around 78% were seen once. The V and J genes are TRBV10-3 and TRBJ1-4; TRBD1 matches 9 bases. The sequence was collected from a man aged 40-50 years in good health and CMV-seronegative. Sequencing was carried out using PBMCs. CDR3 in DNA: TGTGCCATCAGTCCCCGACCGGGACAGGGCGATGAAAAACTGTTTTTT. Residues: CAISPRPGQGDEKLFF.